Each of the 7 T cell receptor beta chains below was sequenced from the same sample in a study of cytomegalovirus exposure and HLA in healthy donors. It was with 60 Vbeta and 13 Jbeta primers that the PCR ran. Libraries were prepared by immunoSEQ multiplex PCR; TCRdb keeps only in-frame clonotypes and omits some of them. Of roughly 160,000 clones listed, approximately 79% are singletons. Input material: PBMCs. These receptors were collected from a man in his sixties in good health and CMV-seronegative.

This clone has more than one count but fewer than ten. The chain combines TRBV4-1 with TRBJ1-1; D uncertain. V gave up 3 bases and J gave up 6 bases, with 11 bases separating them. CDR1 MGHRA and CDR2 YSYEKL come from the germline V gene. The CDR3 runs to 13 residues. The CDR3 sequence: CASSQFATAEAFF. The CDR3 DNA reads as TGCGCCAGCAGCCAGTTCGCCACAGCTGAAGCTTTCTTT.

The V call is TRBV9, the J call TRBJ2-7; the D gene is possibly TRBD2 (6 bases). CDR1 and CDR2 from the germline V gene are SGDLS and YYNGEE. V was trimmed by 4 bases and J by 5 bases, leaving 16 bases between them. The CDR3 has 14 amino acids. CDR3 coding DNA: TGTGCCAGCAGCTTACGCGGGGATGGGGACGAGCAGTACTTC. Translation gives CASSLRGDGDEQYF.

The chain links TRBV6-5 to TRBJ2-2, with 9 bases aligning to TRBD1. V dropped 6 bases and J dropped 5; count of bases not matched to a gene: 7. The germline V gene encodes CDR1 MNHEY and CDR2 SVGAGI. The CDR3 length is 15 residues. In nucleotides, the CDR3 is TGTGCCAGCAGCGACGGACAGGGGATAACCGGGGAGCTGTTTTTT. Translation gives CASSDGQGITGELFF.

This clone has a single count. The chain joins TRBV5-1 to TRBJ1-4; D unclear. V shed 3 bases and J shed 0 bases, with 6 bases lying between them. The germline V gene has CDR1 SGHRS and CDR2 YFSETQ. The CDR3 is 14 amino acids. This chain's CDR3 is CASSYSATNEKLFF. As DNA, the CDR3 is TGCGCCAGCAGCTACAGTGCAACTAATGAAAAACTGTTTTTT.

The rearrangement links TRBV19 to TRBJ1-3; D is ambiguous. The CDR3 is 13 residues long. Trimming shortened V by 8 bases and J by 0 bases, and 8 bases separated the two germline ends. Germline assignment: CDR1 LNHDA and CDR2 SQIVND (reference sequence). As DNA, the CDR3 is TGTGCCAGTTCGAGGTACTCTGGAAACACCATATATTTT. It codes for CASSRYSGNTIYF. Looking up the rest from reference TRBV19 and TRBJ1-3 gives the full variable domain: DGGITQSPKYLFRKEGQNVTLSCEQNLNHDAMYWYRQDPGQGLRLIYYSQIVNDFQKGDIAEGYSVSREKKESFPLTVTSAQKNPTAFYLCASSRYSGNTIYFGEGSWLTVV.

This clone was recorded a few times. This chain joins TRBV7-8 and TRBJ2-3, with D perhaps TRBD2 (6 bases). The CDR3 is 18 amino acids. CDR1 and CDR2 from the germline V gene are SGHVS and FQNEAQ. The ends were cut back, 5 bases at V and 6 bases at J, with 27 bases in the middle. Written as DNA, the CDR3 is TGTGCCAGCAGCCTCCCCGGGGGTGCGGGGAGAAATTTTGATACGCAGTATTTT. It specifies CASSLPGGAGRNFDTQYF.

CDR3 DNA: TGTGCCAGCAGAAGGACTAGCGGACTTAGGGGGACCCAGTACTTC. This codes for CASRRTSGLRGTQYF. The chain carries TRBV7-2 and TRBJ2-5; TRBD2 matches at 10 bases. With V trimmed by 6 bases and J by 7 bases, 11 bases remained unmatched. The CDR3 spans 15 residues. CDR1 SGHTA and CDR2 FQGNSA come from the germline V gene.